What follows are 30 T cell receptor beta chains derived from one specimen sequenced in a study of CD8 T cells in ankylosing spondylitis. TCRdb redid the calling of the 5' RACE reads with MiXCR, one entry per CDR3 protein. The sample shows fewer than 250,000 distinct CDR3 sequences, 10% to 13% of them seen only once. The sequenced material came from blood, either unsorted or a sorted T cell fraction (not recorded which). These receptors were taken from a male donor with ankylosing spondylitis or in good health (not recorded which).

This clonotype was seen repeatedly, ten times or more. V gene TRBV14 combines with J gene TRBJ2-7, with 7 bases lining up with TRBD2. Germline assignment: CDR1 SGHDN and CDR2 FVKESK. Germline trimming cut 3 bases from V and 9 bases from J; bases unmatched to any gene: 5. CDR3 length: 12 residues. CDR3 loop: CASSQSPGGQYF. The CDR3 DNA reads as TGTGCCAGCAGCCAGTCCCCGGGGGGGCAGTACTTC. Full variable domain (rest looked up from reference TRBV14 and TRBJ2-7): EAGVTQFPSHSVIEKGQTVTLRCDPISGHDNLYWYRRVMGKEIKFLLHFVKESKQDESGMPNNRFLAERTGGTYSTLKVQPAELEDSGVYFCASSQSPGGQYFGPGTRLTVT.

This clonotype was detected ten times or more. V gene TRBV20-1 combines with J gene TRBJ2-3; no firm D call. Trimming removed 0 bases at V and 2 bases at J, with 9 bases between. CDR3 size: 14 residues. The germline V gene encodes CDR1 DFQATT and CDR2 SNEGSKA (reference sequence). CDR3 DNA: TGCAGTGCTAGAGAATCGTTGGCCACAGATACGCAGTATTTT. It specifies CSARESLATDTQYF.

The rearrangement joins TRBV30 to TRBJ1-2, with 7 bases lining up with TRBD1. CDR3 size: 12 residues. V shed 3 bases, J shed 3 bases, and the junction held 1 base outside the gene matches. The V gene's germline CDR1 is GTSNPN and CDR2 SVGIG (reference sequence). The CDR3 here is CAWSQGDYGYTF. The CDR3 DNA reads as TGTGCCTGGAGCCAGGGGGACTATGGCTACACCTTC.

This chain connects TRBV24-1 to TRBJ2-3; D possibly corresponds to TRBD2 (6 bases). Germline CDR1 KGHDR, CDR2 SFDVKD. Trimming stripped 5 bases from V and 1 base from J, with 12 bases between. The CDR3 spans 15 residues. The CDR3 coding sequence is TGTGCCACCAGTGGTCCGGGACTCGGCACAGATACGCAGTATTTT. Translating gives CATSGPGLGTDTQYF.

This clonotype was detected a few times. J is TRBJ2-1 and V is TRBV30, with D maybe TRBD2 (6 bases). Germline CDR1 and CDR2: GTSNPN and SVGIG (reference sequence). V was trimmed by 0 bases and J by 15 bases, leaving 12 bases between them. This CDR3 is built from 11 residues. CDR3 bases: TGTGCCTGGAGTGTTGGAGGGAGGTTGTTCTTC. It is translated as CAWSVGGRLFF.

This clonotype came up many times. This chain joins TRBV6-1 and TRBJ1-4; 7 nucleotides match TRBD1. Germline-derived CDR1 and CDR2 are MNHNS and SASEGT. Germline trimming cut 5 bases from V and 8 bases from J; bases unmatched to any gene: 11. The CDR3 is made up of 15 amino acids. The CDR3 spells CASSPHDRVGEKLFF. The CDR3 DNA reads TGTGCCAGCAGTCCCCATGACAGGGTTGGGGAAAAACTGTTTTTT.

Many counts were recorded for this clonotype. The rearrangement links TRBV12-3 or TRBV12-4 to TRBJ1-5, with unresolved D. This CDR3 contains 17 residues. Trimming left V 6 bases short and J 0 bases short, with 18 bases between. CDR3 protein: CASSTGSVSYSNQPQHF. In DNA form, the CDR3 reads TGTGCCAGCAGCACCGGGTCCGTATCTTATAGCAATCAGCCCCAGCATTTT.

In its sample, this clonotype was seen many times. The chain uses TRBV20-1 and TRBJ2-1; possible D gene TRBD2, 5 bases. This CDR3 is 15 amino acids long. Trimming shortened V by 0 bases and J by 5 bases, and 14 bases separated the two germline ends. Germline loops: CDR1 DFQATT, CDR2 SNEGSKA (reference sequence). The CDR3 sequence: CSARDLETIHNEQFF. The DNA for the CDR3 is TGCAGTGCTAGAGATCTGGAGACTATACACAATGAGCAGTTCTTC.

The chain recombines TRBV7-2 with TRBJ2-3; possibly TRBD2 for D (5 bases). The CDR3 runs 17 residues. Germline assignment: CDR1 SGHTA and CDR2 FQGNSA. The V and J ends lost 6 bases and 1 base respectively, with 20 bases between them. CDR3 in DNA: TGTGCCAGCAGTGAGTGGAGGTCGGGGTACGGCACAGATACGCAGTATTTT. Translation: CASSEWRSGYGTDTQYF.

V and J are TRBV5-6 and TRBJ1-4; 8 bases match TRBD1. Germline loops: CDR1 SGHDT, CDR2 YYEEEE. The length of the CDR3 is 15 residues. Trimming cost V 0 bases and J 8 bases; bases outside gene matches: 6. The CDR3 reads CASSLDGTGGEKLFF. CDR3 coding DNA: TGTGCCAGCAGCTTGGATGGGACAGGAGGGGAAAAACTGTTTTTT.

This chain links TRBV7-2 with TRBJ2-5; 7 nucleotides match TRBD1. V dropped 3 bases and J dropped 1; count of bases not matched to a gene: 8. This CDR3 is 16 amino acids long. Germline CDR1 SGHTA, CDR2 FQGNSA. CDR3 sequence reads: CASSLTGRRGQETQYF. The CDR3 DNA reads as TGTGCCAGCAGCTTGACAGGGAGAAGGGGCCAAGAGACCCAGTACTTC.

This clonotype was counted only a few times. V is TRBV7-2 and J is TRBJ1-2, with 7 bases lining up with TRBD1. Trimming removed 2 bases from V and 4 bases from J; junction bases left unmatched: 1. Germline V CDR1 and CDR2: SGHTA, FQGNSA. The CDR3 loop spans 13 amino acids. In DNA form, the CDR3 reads TGTGCCAGCAGCTTACGGGACAGCTATGGCTACACCTTC. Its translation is CASSLRDSYGYTF.

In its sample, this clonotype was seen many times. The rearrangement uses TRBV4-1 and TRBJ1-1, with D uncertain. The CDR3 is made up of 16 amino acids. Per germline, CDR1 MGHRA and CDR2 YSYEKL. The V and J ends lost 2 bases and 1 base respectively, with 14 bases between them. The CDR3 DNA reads TGCGCCAGCAGCCAACTCCCTAGCGGACGGAACACTGAAGCTTTCTTT. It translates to CASSQLPSGRNTEAFF.

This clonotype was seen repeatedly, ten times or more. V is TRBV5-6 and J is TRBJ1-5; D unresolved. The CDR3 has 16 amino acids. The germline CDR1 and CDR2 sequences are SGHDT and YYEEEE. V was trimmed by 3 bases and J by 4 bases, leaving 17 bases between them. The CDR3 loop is CASSSALASINQPQHF. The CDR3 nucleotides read TGTGCCAGCAGCTCCGCGTTGGCCAGTATAAATCAGCCCCAGCATTTT.

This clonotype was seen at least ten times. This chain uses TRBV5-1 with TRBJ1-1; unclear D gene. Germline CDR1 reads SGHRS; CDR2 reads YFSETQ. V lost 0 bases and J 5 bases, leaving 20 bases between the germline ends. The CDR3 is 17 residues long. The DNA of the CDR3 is TGCGCCAGCAGCTTGGGGGGTGGATCCTACCGAGGGACTGAAGCTTTCTTT. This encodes CASSLGGGSYRGTEAFF. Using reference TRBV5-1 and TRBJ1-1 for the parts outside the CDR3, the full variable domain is KAGVTQTPRYLIKTRGQQVTLSCSPISGHRSVSWYQQTPGQGLQFLFEYFSETQRNKGNFPGRFSGRQFSNSRSEMNVSTLELGDSALYLCASSLGGGSYRGTEAFFGQGTRLTVV.

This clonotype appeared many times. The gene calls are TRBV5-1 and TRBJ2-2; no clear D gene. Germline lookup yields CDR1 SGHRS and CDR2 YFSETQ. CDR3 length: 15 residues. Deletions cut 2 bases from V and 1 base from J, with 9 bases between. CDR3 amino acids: CASSFLEGNTGELFF. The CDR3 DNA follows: TGCGCCAGCAGCTTTTTGGAAGGGAACACCGGGGAGCTGTTTTTT.

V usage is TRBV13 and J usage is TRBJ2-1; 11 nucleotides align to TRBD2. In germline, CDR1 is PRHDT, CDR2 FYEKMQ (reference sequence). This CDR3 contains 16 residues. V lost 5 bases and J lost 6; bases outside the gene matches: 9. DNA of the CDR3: TGTGCCAGCAGCCTCTGGGGACTAGCGGAAGTCAATGAGCAGTTCTTC. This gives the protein CASSLWGLAEVNEQFF. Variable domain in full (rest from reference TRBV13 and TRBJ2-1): AAGVIQSPRHLIKEKRETATLKCYPIPRHDTVYWYQQGPGQDPQFLISFYEKMQSDKGSIPDRFSAQQFSDYHSELNMSSLELGDSALYFCASSLWGLAEVNEQFFGPGTRLTVL.

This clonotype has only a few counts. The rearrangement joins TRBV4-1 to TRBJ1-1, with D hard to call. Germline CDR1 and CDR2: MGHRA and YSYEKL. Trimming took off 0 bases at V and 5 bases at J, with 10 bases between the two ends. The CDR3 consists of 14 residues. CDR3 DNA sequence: TGCGCCAGCAGCCAAGAAGGCGCGGGAACTGAAGCTTTCTTT. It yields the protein CASSQEGAGTEAFF.

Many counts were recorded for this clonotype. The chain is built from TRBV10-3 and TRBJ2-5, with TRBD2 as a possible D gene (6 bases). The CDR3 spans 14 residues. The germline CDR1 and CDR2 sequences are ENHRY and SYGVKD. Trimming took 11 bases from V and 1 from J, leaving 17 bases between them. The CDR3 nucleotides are TGTGCCGTCCGCGGGGCCCAAAGCCAAGAGACCCAGTACTTC. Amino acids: CAVRGAQSQETQYF.

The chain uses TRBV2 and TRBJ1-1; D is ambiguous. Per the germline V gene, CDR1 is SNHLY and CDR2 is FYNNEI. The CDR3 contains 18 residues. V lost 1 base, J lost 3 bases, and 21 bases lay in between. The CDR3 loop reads CASSEGAGGIGRDTEAFF. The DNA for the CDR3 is TGTGCCAGCAGTGAAGGGGCTGGTGGCATCGGGCGGGACACTGAAGCTTTCTTT.

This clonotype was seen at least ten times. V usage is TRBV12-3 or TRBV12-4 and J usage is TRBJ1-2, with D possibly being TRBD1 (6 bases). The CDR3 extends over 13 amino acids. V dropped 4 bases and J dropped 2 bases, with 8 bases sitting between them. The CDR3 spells CASSSTGNYGYTF. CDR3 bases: TGTGCCAGCAGTTCCACAGGGAACTATGGCTACACCTTC.

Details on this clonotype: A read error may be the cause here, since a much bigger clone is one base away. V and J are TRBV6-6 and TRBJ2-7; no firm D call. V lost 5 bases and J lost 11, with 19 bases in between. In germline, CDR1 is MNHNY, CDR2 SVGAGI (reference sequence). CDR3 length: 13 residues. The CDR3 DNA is TGTGCCAGCAGTCTCACCGATGGCTCGTTAGAGTACTTC. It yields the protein CASSLTDGSLEYF.

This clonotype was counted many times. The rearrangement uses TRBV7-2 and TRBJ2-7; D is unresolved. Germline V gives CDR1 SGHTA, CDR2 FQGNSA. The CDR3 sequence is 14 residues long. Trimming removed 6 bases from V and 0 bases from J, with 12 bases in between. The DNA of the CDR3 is TGTGCCAGCAGTCCCCTCCTAATCTCCTACGAGCAGTACTTC. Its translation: CASSPLLISYEQYF.

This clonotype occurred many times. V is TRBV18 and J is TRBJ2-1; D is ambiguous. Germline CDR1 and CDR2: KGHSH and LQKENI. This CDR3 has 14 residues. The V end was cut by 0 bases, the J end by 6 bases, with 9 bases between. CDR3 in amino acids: CASSPPIHPNEQFF. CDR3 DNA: TGTGCCAGCTCACCACCCATCCACCCCAATGAGCAGTTCTTC. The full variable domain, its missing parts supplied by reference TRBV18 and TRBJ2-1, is NAGVMQNPRHLVRRRGQEARLRCSPMKGHSHVYWYRQLPEEGLKFMVYLQKENIIDESGMPKERFSAEFPKEGPSILRIQQVVRGDSAAYFCASSPPIHPNEQFFGPGTRLTVL.

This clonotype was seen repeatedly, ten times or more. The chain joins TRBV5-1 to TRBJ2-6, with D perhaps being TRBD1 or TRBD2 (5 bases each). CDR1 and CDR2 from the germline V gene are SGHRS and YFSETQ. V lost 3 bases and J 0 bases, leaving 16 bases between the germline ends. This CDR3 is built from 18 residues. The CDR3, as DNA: TGCGCCAGCAGCTCGGGACCCCGTGCGAGCTCTGGGGCCAACGTCCTGACTTTC. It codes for CASSSGPRASSGANVLTF. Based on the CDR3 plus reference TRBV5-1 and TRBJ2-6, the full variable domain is KAGVTQTPRYLIKTRGQQVTLSCSPISGHRSVSWYQQTPGQGLQFLFEYFSETQRNKGNFPGRFSGRQFSNSRSEMNVSTLELGDSALYLCASSSGPRASSGANVLTFGAGSRLTVL.

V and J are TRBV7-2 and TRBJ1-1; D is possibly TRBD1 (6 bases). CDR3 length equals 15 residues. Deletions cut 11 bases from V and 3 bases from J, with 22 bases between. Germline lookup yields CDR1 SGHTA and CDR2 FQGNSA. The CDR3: CAWKQMGAVYTEAFF. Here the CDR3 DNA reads TGTGCCTGGAAGCAGATGGGGGCTGTCTACACTGAAGCTTTCTTT.

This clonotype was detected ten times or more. The CDR3 coding sequence is TGTGCCTGGAGTGACAAGTATGAAAAACTGTTTTTT. It yields the protein CAWSDKYEKLFF. V is TRBV30 and J is TRBJ1-4; D is unresolved. The CDR3 runs 12 residues. Germline-derived CDR1 and CDR2 are GTSNPN and SVGIG (reference sequence). Trimming cost V 1 base and J 6 bases, with 6 bases left between them.

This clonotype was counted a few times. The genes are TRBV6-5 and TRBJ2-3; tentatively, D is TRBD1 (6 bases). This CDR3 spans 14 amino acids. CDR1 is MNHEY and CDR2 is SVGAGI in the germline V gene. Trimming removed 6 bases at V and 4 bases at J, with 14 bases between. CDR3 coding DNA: TGTGCCAGCAGGACCTCGACAGGCGCAGATACGCAGTATTTT. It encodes CASRTSTGADTQYF.

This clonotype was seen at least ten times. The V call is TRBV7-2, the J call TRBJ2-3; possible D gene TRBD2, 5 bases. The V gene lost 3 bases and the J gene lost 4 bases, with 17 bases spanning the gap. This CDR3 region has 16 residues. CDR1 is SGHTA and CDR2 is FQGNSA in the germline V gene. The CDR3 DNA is TGTGCCAGCAGCTTGTCCTTAGGGAGTCACCCAGATACGCAGTATTTT. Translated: CASSLSLGSHPDTQYF.

CDR3 region: CASGSNRGTDTQYF. The CDR3 DNA is TGTGCCAGCGGGAGTAATAGGGGCACAGATACGCAGTATTTT. The chain joins TRBV7-2 to TRBJ2-3; maybe TRBD2 (5 bases). The germline V gene has CDR1 SGHTA and CDR2 FQGNSA. The V gene lost 8 bases and the J gene lost 1 base, with 13 bases spanning the gap. The CDR3 is 14 residues long.